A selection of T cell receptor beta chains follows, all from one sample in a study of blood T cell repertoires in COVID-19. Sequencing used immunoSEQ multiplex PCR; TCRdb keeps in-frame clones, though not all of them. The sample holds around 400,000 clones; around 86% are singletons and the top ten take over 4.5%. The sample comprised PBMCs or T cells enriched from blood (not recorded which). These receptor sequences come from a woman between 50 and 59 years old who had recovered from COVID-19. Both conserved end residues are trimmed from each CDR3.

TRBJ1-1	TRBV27	ASSLSPGGPQGAFTEAF
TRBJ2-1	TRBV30	ARRDSQEQF
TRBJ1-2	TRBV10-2	ASSQDSGGYT
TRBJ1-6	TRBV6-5	ASSPRQAYSPLH
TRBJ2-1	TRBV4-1	ASSQGFVRGGSYNEQF
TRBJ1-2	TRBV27	ASSPRTGGYGYT
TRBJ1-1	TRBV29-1	SVTAGIGTEAF
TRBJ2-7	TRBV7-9	ASSPDRPSYEQY
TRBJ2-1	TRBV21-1	ASIYWGLPTSGREVYNEQF
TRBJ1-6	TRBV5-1	ASSVNRVGKGNSPLH
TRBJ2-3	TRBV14	ASSQMTGGAEPLFTDTQY
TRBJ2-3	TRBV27	ASSYYRGTGPMGATDTQY
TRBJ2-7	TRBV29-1	SVDGGVGEQY
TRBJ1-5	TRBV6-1	ASSEASGQGNQPQH
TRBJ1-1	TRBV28	ASSSLQIQAF
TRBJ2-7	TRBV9	ASSVAGGPSYEQY
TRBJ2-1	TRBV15	ATSSYGSGGGNEQF
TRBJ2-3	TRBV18	ASSQTSGGARGDTQY
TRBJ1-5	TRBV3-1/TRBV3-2	ASSQAVNQPQH
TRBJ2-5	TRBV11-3	ASSLVISGQGDETQY
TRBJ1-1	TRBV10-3	AISDSVQGAGAF
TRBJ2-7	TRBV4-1	ASSLTVAYEQY
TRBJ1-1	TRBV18	ASSLRDEAF
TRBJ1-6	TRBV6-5	ASSYIRGGDSPLH
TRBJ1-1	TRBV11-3	ASSLGREIGRSNTEAF
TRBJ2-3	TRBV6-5	ASRPDSFSDTQY
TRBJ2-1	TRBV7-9	ASSKTGTEQF